The 8 T cell receptor beta chains below all came from one sample that was sequenced in a study of breast tumors, draining lymph nodes, adjacent tissues. Axillary draining lymph nodes of breast cancer patients supplied the node samples. TCRdb re-derived calls from the multiplex PCR reads in MiXCR, one entry per CDR3 protein. The top ten hold more than 8% of the sample, which has about 89,000 distinct CDR3 sequences, about 27% seen once. Sequenced material: axillary lymph node tissue. These receptors originate from a female donor with breast cancer. Some clones in this sample may be carry-over from other donors' samples.

The sample holds many counts of this clonotype. As DNA, the CDR3 is TGTGCCAGCAGGTCGGTGGGCCAACAGGGAGCCCGAAACACCATATATTTT. This translates into CASRSVGQQGARNTIYF. The rearrangement links TRBV7-2 to TRBJ1-3, with TRBD1 as a possible D gene (6 bases). The CDR3 is made up of 17 amino acids. Germline CDR1 SGHTA, CDR2 FQGNSA. Trimming left V 6 bases short and J 5 bases short, with 23 bases between.

A word on this clonotype: A junction boundary mismatches the germline segment, possibly from a read error. The chain couples TRBV24-1 to TRBJ1-5, with unresolved D. The CDR3 is made up of 19 amino acids. Germline lookup yields CDR1 KGHDR and CDR2 SFDVKD. The chain's CDR3 is CAASDLHTLQAPKYQPQHF. DNA of the CDR3: TGTGCCGCCAGTGATTTGCACACACTCCAAGCCCCAAAATATCAGCCCCAGCATTTT.

This clonotype was seen repeatedly, ten times or more. This rearrangement joins TRBV15 to TRBJ1-5; 12 positions agree with TRBD1. The V segment lost 3 bases and the J segment 7 bases; nucleotides outside the gene matches: 10. This CDR3 is built from 17 residues. Germline V gene lookup returns CDR1 LNHNV and CDR2 YYDKDF (reference sequence). The DNA of the CDR3 is TGTGCCACCAGCAGTGGGGACAGGGGGCTAGTTGAACAGCCCCAGCATTTT. It yields the protein CATSSGDRGLVEQPQHF.

Details on this clonotype: Relative to the germline gene, one junction end is altered; a read error may explain this. The genes are TRBV7-2 and TRBJ2-1; D gene uncertain. CDR3 length: 11 residues. CDR1 is SGHTA and CDR2 is FQGNSA in the germline V gene. CDR3 DNA: TGTGCCTGCACTGCCTTCGATGAGCGGTTCTTC. Translating it yields CACTAFDERFF.

Concerning this clonotype itself: This may arise from a read error, as a much more abundant clone is one base away. This chain connects TRBV6-2 or TRBV6-3 to TRBJ2-5; D is perhaps TRBD2 (5 bases). The CDR3 length is 15 residues. The germline V gene encodes CDR1 MNHEY and CDR2 SVGEGT. Trimming cost V 5 bases and J 3 bases, with 16 bases left between them. CDR3: CASSPSPAGKETQYF. The CDR3 coding sequence is TGTGCCAGCAGTCCCTCCCCGGCGGGCAAAGAGACCCAGTACTTC.

This clonotype appeared many times. The chain couples TRBV9 to TRBJ2-3; possibly TRBD2 for D (5 bases). Germline values: CDR1 SGDLS, CDR2 YYNGEE. V gave up 3 bases and J gave up 6 bases, with 17 bases separating them. The CDR3 extends over 15 amino acids. The CDR3 DNA sequence: TGTGCCAGCAGCGCAGCGCCCCAGCGGCGGGATACGCAGTATTTT. It encodes CASSAAPQRRDTQYF.

This clonotype was counted ten times or more. This is likely a read error, given that the CDR3 carries no conserved phenylalanine or tryptophan at its end. The chain employs TRBV12-3 or TRBV12-4 and TRBJ2-7; TRBD2 agrees at 8 bases. With V trimmed by 3 bases and J by 4 bases, 5 bases remained unmatched. The CDR3 runs to 14 residues. The CDR3 reads CASSFREGLYEQYL. The CDR3 nucleotides are TGTGCCAGCAGTTTCCGGGAGGGTCTTTACGAGCAGTACCTC.

This chain uses TRBV7-9 with TRBJ2-3; 10 nucleotides line up with TRBD2. CDR1 and CDR2 (germline): SEHNR, FQNEAQ (reference sequence). The CDR3 is 16 residues long. V shed 5 bases, J shed 3 bases, and the junction held 8 bases outside the gene matches. CDR3 DNA sequence: TGTGCCAGCAGCCGCCCTAGCGGGAGAGGGACAGATACGCAGTATTTT. Translated: CASSRPSGRGTDTQYF.